Shown below are 24 T cell receptor beta chains from a single sample sequenced in a study of molecular identifiers for immune sequencing clone quantification. TCRdb reprocessed the PCR reads with MiXCR, giving one entry per CDR3 protein. This table holds about 640,000 distinct CDR3 sequences, nearly 20% found once. The sequencing sample was made of naive CD8+ T cells from blood, with Jurkat cell RNA spiked in. Subset denoted: FACS-sorted CD8+CD4-CCR7+CD45RA+ naive T cells. These receptors originate from a human donor in good health. Some libraries in this study had Jurkat cell RNA spiked in.

This clonotype has more than one count but fewer than ten. A much larger clone is a single base away; this may be a read error. The chain is built from TRBV5-1 and TRBJ2-4; D may be TRBD2 (5 bases). The V end was cut by 5 bases, the J end by 9 bases, with 21 bases between. The CDR3 is 15 amino acids. CDR1 and CDR2 from the germline V gene are SGHRS and YFSETQ. The CDR3 is CASRDSESSGSIQYF. The CDR3 region has the DNA TGCGCCAGCAGAGACTCCGAAAGCTCGGGAAGCATTCAGTACTTC.

In this sample, this clonotype turned up many times. The J gene is TRBJ1-5, the V gene TRBV6-2 or TRBV6-3; D is undetermined. Trimming stripped 7 bases from V and 1 base from J, with 11 bases between. CDR3 length: 14 residues. The germline gives CDR1 MNHEY, CDR2 SVGEGT. The CDR3 DNA is TGTGCCAGCATGGAGGGCGCGAGCAATCAGCCCCAGCATTTT. Translation gives CASMEGASNQPQHF.

This clonotype was counted many times. The chain combines TRBV20-1 with TRBJ2-2, with 8 bases fitting TRBD1. The CDR3 loop spans 16 amino acids. J lost 7 bases, V lost 1 base, and 11 bases had no gene match. Per germline, CDR1 DFQATT and CDR2 SNEGSKA (reference sequence). The CDR3 region has the DNA TGCAGTGCTAGAGCCTACGGACAGGGTTTGGGCGGGGAGCTGTTTTTT. The encoded protein is CSARAYGQGLGGELFF.

At least ten counts were recorded for this clonotype. The rearrangement links TRBV6-2 or TRBV6-3 to TRBJ2-2, with D possibly being TRBD2 (7 bases). V lost 4 bases and J lost 7, with 22 bases in between. This CDR3 has 17 residues. Germline CDR1 MNHEY, CDR2 SVGEGT. The CDR3 DNA reads as TGTGCCAGCAGTTCCCTTTCGGTCCGGGGGGCAGACGGGGAGCTGTTTTTT. This gives the protein CASSSLSVRGADGELFF.

The chain employs TRBV3-2 and TRBJ2-7. TRBV3-2 is a pseudogene. This CDR3 region has 19 residues. CDR3 nucleotides: TGTGCCAGCAGCCAAGATTTTTCGGCCGGATTGCCGTACCCCTACGAGCGGTACTTC. Residues: CASSQDFSAGLPYPYERYF.

There are many counts of this clonotype. The chain is built from TRBV6-5 and TRBJ1-1; no clear D. Germline CDR1 is MNHEY and CDR2 is SVGAGI. This CDR3 contains 16 residues. V dropped 0 bases and J dropped 0 bases, with 11 bases sitting between them. In nucleotides, the CDR3 is TGTGCCAGCAGTTACTCAAGAAGAGCTCTGAACACTGAAGCTTTCTTT. It translates to CASSYSRRALNTEAFF.

Worth noting for this clonotype: Possible read error: a much larger clone is one base away. Given the absence of the conserved phenylalanine or tryptophan at the CDR3 end, a read error is likely. The rearrangement joins TRBV5-5 to TRBJ2-3; D possibly corresponds to TRBD2 (7 bases). Trimming stripped 5 bases from V and 3 bases from J, with 16 bases between. This CDR3 has 15 residues. CDR1 SGHKS and CDR2 YYEKEE come from the germline V gene (reference sequence). This chain's CDR3 is CASRTRGAGTDTQYS. CDR3 coding DNA: TGTGCCAGCAGAACTCGGGGGGCAGGGACAGATACGCAGTATTCT.

Details on this clonotype: Just one base apart from a much larger clone, this may be a read error. The chain is built from TRBV28 and TRBJ2-7, with 9 bases that match TRBD1. The CDR3 consists of 16 residues. Germline V gene lookup returns CDR1 MDHEN and CDR2 SYDVKM. The DNA for the CDR3 is TGTGCCAGCAGCCCATTGCCCGGGACAGGGATCAACGAGCAGCACTTC. Translation: CASSPLPGTGINEQHF.

This clonotype was counted at least ten times. V is TRBV19 and J is TRBJ1-1; 9 bases align to TRBD1. Germline CDR1 and CDR2: LNHDA and SQIVND (reference sequence). This CDR3 has 13 residues. The V segment lost 3 bases and the J segment 6 bases; nucleotides outside the gene matches: 2. The CDR3 sequence is CASSMGTGPEAFF. CDR3 DNA sequence: TGTGCCAGTAGTATGGGGACAGGGCCTGAAGCTTTCTTT.

This clonotype has a count of ten or more. The chain links TRBV7-8 to TRBJ1-1; a possible D gene is TRBD1 (5 bases). The V end lost 5 bases, the J end lost 1 base, and 14 bases lay between the germline ends. The CDR3 totals 15 residues. The germline CDR1 and CDR2 sequences are SGHVS and FQNEAQ. CDR3 DNA: TGTGCCAGCAGCCTCTCCCGGGGGGGGAACACTGAAGCTTTCTTT. It translates to CASSLSRGGNTEAFF.

This clonotype has ten or more counts. This chain connects TRBV20-1 to TRBJ1-6; D is possibly TRBD1 (6 bases). Looked up from germline, CDR1 is DFQATT and CDR2 is SNEGSKA (reference sequence). V shed 2 bases and J shed 4 bases, with 9 bases lying between them. The CDR3 has 14 residues. CDR3 nucleotide sequence: TGCAGTGCTAGAACAGGGACATATAATTCACCCCTCCACTTT. The encoded protein is CSARTGTYNSPLHF.

Ten or more counts support this clonotype. The chain links TRBV4-1 to TRBJ1-6, with unresolved D. Germline CDR1 and CDR2: MGHRA and YSYEKL. The CDR3 length is 15 residues. V lost 4 bases and J lost 5, with 12 bases in between. Written as DNA, the CDR3 is TGCGCCAGCAGCCTAGCCGACCCCAATAATTCACCCCTCCACTTT. Its translation: CASSLADPNNSPLHF.

This clonotype was counted many times. The chain is built from TRBV4-3 and TRBJ1-1; D is undetermined. V lost 4 bases to trimming and J lost 3 bases, with 15 bases between them. CDR1 is LGHNA and CDR2 is YSLEER in the germline V gene. The CDR3 consists of 15 residues. CDR3 region: CASSPTGGLDTEAFF. The CDR3 bases are TGCGCCAGCAGCCCTACGGGCGGTCTGGACACTGAAGCTTTCTTT.

The chain joins TRBV4-2 to TRBJ1-6; 9 bases match TRBD1. The CDR3 runs to 20 residues. The V segment lost 3 bases and the J segment 1 base; nucleotides outside the gene matches: 13. Germline V gene lookup returns CDR1 LGHNA and CDR2 YNFKEQ. The CDR3 DNA is TGTGCCAGCAGCCAGGGCGAGGGGACAGGGAAATTTTCCTATAATTCACCCCTCCACTTT. Translated: CASSQGEGTGKFSYNSPLHF.

This clonotype was seen a few times. A much larger clone sits a single nucleotide away, making a read error possible. The V and J genes are TRBV6-5 and TRBJ2-5; a possible D gene is TRBD2 (7 bases). The CDR3 is 16 residues long. Germline loops: CDR1 MNHEY, CDR2 SVGAGI. The CDR3 loop is CASSPSPPRGGETQCF. In nucleotides, the CDR3 is TGTGCCAGCAGCCCATCCCCGCCTCGAGGGGGGGAGACCCAGTGCTTC.

As to this clonotype: It may be a read error: a sequence one base away is much more abundant. This chain connects TRBV10-3 to TRBJ2-7, with 8 bases lining up with TRBD1. The CDR3 runs 15 residues. The junction had 7 bases not matched to a gene; V was cut back by 4 bases and J by 2 bases. From germline, CDR1 is ENHRY and CDR2 SYGVKD. The CDR3 region is CAISGRTGRTYEQYF. In DNA, the CDR3 is TGTGCCATCAGTGGTCGGACAGGGCGAACCTACGAGCAGTACTTC.

As for this clonotype: One base away lies a much larger clone, so this may be a sequencing read error. The J gene is TRBJ1-5, the V gene TRBV30; unclear D gene. With 1 base removed from V and 5 bases from J, the gap between germline ends came to 12 bases. This CDR3 comprises 14 residues. CDR1 and CDR2 (germline): GTSNPN, SVGIG (reference sequence). Written as DNA, the CDR3 is TGTGCCTGGAGTGCCCGACTGGGTTATCAGCCCCAGCATTTT. Its protein is CAWSARLGYQPQHF. The whole variable domain, remainder taken from reference TRBV30 and TRBJ1-5, is SQTIHQWPATLVQPVGSPLSLECTVEGTSNPNLYWYRQAAGRGLQLLFYSVGIGQISSEVPQNLSASRPQDRQFILSSKKLLLSDSGFYLCAWSARLGYQPQHFGDGTRLSIL.

The CDR3 here is CASSQDQVLAGGNEQFF. The CDR3, as DNA: TGTGCCAGCAGCCAAGATCAAGTCCTAGCGGGGGGCAATGAGCAGTTCTTC. V and J are TRBV3-1 and TRBJ2-1; 11 bases match TRBD2. Germline CDR1 and CDR2: LGHDT and YNNKEL (reference sequence). The junction had 7 bases not matched to a gene; V was cut back by 0 bases and J by 6 bases. This CDR3 comprises 17 residues.

This clonotype was seen ten or more times. The chain employs TRBV5-1 and TRBJ2-2; D call uncertain. The CDR3 spans 15 residues. Trimming pared 4 bases from V and 5 bases from J, leaving 15 bases between. CDR1 is SGHRS, CDR2 YFSETQ, per germline. The CDR3 protein is CASSLDLRGTGELFF. Here the CDR3 DNA reads TGCGCCAGCAGCCTTGACCTAAGAGGAACCGGGGAGCTGTTTTTT.

This clonotype was detected a few times. The chain links TRBV6-5 to TRBJ2-7; D gene uncertain. The ends were cut back, 5 bases at V and 2 bases at J, with 19 bases in the middle. The CDR3 contains 16 residues. The germline gives CDR1 MNHEY, CDR2 SVGAGI. The CDR3 DNA reads as TGTGCCAGCAGTCAGGTGGACCTTAACACCGCCTACGAGCAGTACTTC. Translation: CASSQVDLNTAYEQYF.

This clonotype occurred a few times. This chain connects TRBV2 to TRBJ2-3; 10 nucleotides agree with TRBD2. In germline, CDR1 is SNHLY, CDR2 FYNNEI. V trimming: 6 bases; J trimming: 6 bases; junction bases outside the gene matches: 12. The CDR3 spans 16 residues. The CDR3 bases are TGTGCCAGCAGAAAAGTCCCTAGCGGGGGCTCGGATACGCAGTATTTT. Translation gives CASRKVPSGGSDTQYF.

Worth noting for this clonotype: This clone may be a read error of a much larger clone one base away. The chain uses TRBV12-3 or TRBV12-4 and TRBJ2-5, with TRBD1 matching over 8 bases. The CDR3 length is 15 residues. V was clipped by 8 bases and J by 4 bases; unmatched bases: 12. CDR3: CASGPDRGLGETQYF. For the CDR3, the DNA is TGTGCCAGCGGTCCCGACAGGGGTTTAGGAGAGACCCAGTACTTC.

At least ten counts were recorded for this clonotype. V gene TRBV6-5 combines with J gene TRBJ2-3, with TRBD2 identical over 7 bases. The germline gives CDR1 MNHEY, CDR2 SVGAGI. J was trimmed by 0 bases and V by 8 bases; bases with no gene match: 11. This CDR3 is built from 16 residues. The CDR3 region has the DNA TGTGCCAGCTCCCCAGCGGGGAGTTATAGCACAGATACGCAGTATTTT. This gives the protein CASSPAGSYSTDTQYF.

This clonotype has more than one count but fewer than ten. The chain has TRBV4-1 and TRBJ2-6; D is possibly TRBD1 (6 bases). The CDR3 covers 18 residues. In germline, CDR1 is MGHRA, CDR2 YSYEKL. Trimming cost V 0 bases and J 0 bases, with 12 bases left between them. CDR3 in amino acids: CASSQDYGGRSGANVLTF. CDR3 nucleotides: TGCGCCAGCAGCCAAGATTATGGGGGCCGCTCTGGGGCCAACGTCCTGACTTTC.